The next 28 T cell receptor beta chains were all read from a single sample in a study of blood T cell repertoires in COVID-19. Sequencing was performed with immunoSEQ multiplex PCR; in TCRdb, only in-frame clones are kept and a portion is missing. Of under 200,000 clones listed, approximately 80% are singletons. What was sequenced was peripheral blood. The receptors were gathered from a woman aged 80 or over with COVID-19, enrolled during active disease.

The chain couples TRBV7-2 to TRBJ1-2; D may be TRBD1 (6 bases). The CDR3 consists of 13 residues. The V end lost 5 bases, the J end lost 7 bases, and 14 bases lay between the germline ends. Germline V lookup: CDR1 SGHTA, CDR2 FQGNSA. CDR3 region: CASSQRAGAGYTF. CDR3 nucleotides: TGTGCCAGCAGCCAAAGGGCGGGGGCTGGCTACACCTTC.

This clone occurred a few times. The chain carries TRBV29-1 and TRBJ1-4, with 9 nucleotides matching TRBD1. The junction had 0 bases not matched to a gene; V was cut back by 6 bases and J by 7 bases. CDR1 SQVTM and CDR2 ANQGSEA come from the germline V gene. The CDR3 covers 11 residues. The CDR3 region is CSVGQGEKLFF. The CDR3 nucleotides read TGCAGCGTGGGACAGGGTGAAAAACTGTTTTTT.

This chain connects TRBV19 to TRBJ1-1; 8 bases map to TRBD1. This CDR3 contains 14 residues. The J segment lost 0 bases and the V segment lost 5 bases, leaving 2 bases of the junction unmatched. Germline V lookup: CDR1 LNHDA, CDR2 SQIVND (reference sequence). The CDR3 loop is CASSHRGMNTEAFF. CDR3 DNA sequence: TGTGCCAGTAGTCACAGGGGGATGAACACTGAAGCTTTCTTT.

The rearrangement joins TRBV18 to TRBJ2-6; the match to TRBD1 covers 7 bases. Germline V gene data show CDR1 as KGHSH and CDR2 as LQKENI. The J segment lost 0 bases and the V segment lost 3 bases, leaving 11 bases of the junction unmatched. The CDR3 covers 19 residues. The CDR3 is CASSPLGQLANSGANVLTF. CDR3 DNA: TGTGCCAGCTCACCTTTGGGACAGCTGGCTAACTCTGGGGCCAACGTCCTGACTTTC.

This clone was found once. The J gene is TRBJ2-2, the V gene TRBV10-3, with TRBD2 matching 12 bases. CDR3 length: 14 residues. V lost 6 bases to trimming and J lost 5 bases; unmatched junction nucleotides: 1. CDR1 and CDR2 (germline): ENHRY, SYGVKD. CDR3 sequence reads: CAIRGLAGTGELFF. The CDR3 nucleotides read TGTGCCATCAGGGGACTAGCGGGTACCGGGGAGCTGTTTTTT.

The chain is built from TRBV5-1 and TRBJ2-7; the match to TRBD1 covers 8 bases. Germline V gives CDR1 SGHRS, CDR2 YFSETQ. Trimming took 4 bases from V and 4 from J; bases not matched to a gene: 7. The CDR3 sequence is 14 residues long. The chain's CDR3 is CASSPLRGQYEQYF. In DNA, the CDR3 is TGCGCCAGCAGCCCCCTCAGGGGGCAGTACGAGCAGTACTTC.

The chain recombines TRBV18 with TRBJ1-5; 7 bases agree with TRBD1. This CDR3 is built from 16 residues. Germline CDR1 reads KGHSH; CDR2 reads LQKENI. Trimming took 1 base from V and 0 from J; bases not matched to a gene: 3. The CDR3 DNA reads as TGTGCCAGCTCACCACGACAGGGTGGTAGCAATCAGCCCCAGCATTTT. Translated: CASSPRQGGSNQPQHF.

J is TRBJ1-2 and V is TRBV7-8; 8 bases agree with TRBD1. Losses at the gene ends were 6 bases for V and 8 bases for J; bases not matched to a gene: 8. The CDR3 covers 13 residues. Germline V CDR1 and CDR2: SGHVS, FQNEAQ. The CDR3 nucleotides read TGTGCCAGCAGTCTGGACAGGGCTGTAGGCTACACCTTC. Translation gives CASSLDRAVGYTF.

V usage is TRBV5-1 and J usage is TRBJ1-4; D is uncertain. Trimming removed 4 bases from V and 7 bases from J, with 20 bases in between. Germline V gene data show CDR1 as SGHRS and CDR2 as YFSETQ. The CDR3 runs to 16 residues. The CDR3 nucleotides are TGCGCCAGCAGCGGCGGAGGGCCACGGGCGGGTGAAAAACTGTTTTTT. It specifies CASSGGGPRAGEKLFF.

The chain employs TRBV5-1 and TRBJ2-1, with 9 bases identical to TRBD1. The CDR3 consists of 14 residues. Germline trimming cut 5 bases from V and 7 bases from J; bases unmatched to any gene: 7. CDR1 and CDR2 from the germline V gene are SGHRS and YFSETQ. The CDR3 protein is CASSSGTGTNEQFF. The CDR3 DNA reads TGCGCCAGCAGTTCCGGGACAGGGACGAATGAGCAGTTCTTC.

The chain has TRBV2 and TRBJ2-5, with D possibly matching TRBD1 (5 bases). V lost 6 bases to trimming and J lost 3 bases, with 23 bases between them. Germline V gene data show CDR1 as SNHLY and CDR2 as FYNNEI. CDR3 length: 17 amino acids. The CDR3 loop reads CASRTRRLARAKETQYF. In DNA form, the CDR3 reads TGTGCCAGCAGAACTCGAAGACTGGCCAGGGCCAAAGAGACCCAGTACTTC. The whole variable domain, remainder taken from reference TRBV2 and TRBJ2-5, is EPEVTQTPSHQVTQMGQEVILRCVPISNHLYFYWYRQILGQKVEFLVSFYNNEISEKSEIFDDQFSVERPDGSNFTLKIRSTKLEDSAMYFCASRTRRLARAKETQYFGPGTRLLVL.

The rearrangement links TRBV15 to TRBJ2-2, with 7 nucleotides matching TRBD1. Losses at the gene ends were 0 bases for V and 3 bases for J; bases not matched to a gene: 4. The CDR3 length is 16 residues. Germline values: CDR1 LNHNV, CDR2 YYDKDF (reference sequence). CDR3 nucleotides: TGTGCCACCAGCAGAGATGCAGGGGGTTACACCGGGGAGCTGTTTTTT. Amino acid sequence: CATSRDAGGYTGELFF.

This CDR3 reads CASSLADSQPQHF. The CDR3 region has the DNA TGCGCCAGCAGCTTGGCCGACAGCCAGCCCCAGCATTTT. This rearrangement joins TRBV5-1 to TRBJ1-5, with D possibly being TRBD1 (5 bases). Germline V lookup: CDR1 SGHRS, CDR2 YFSETQ. V was cut by 0 bases and J by 7 bases, with 8 bases left in between. CDR3 size: 13 residues.

In its sample, this clone was seen a few times. CDR3 residues: CASSTQGDYGYTF. The CDR3 region has the DNA TGTGCCAGCAGTACACAGGGGGACTATGGCTACACCTTC. The chain recombines TRBV6-6 with TRBJ1-2, with 8 bases matching TRBD1. V dropped 5 bases and J dropped 3; count of bases not matched to a gene: 2. This CDR3 is 13 amino acids long. Germline lookup yields CDR1 MNHNY and CDR2 SVGAGI (reference sequence).

The rearrangement links TRBV6-2 or TRBV6-3 to TRBJ1-2; D call uncertain. CDR3 length: 15 residues. Trimming removed 4 bases at V and 4 bases at J, with 16 bases between. Germline CDR1 and CDR2: MNHEY and SVGEGT. CDR3 sequence reads: CASSFLQSYLYGYTF. In nucleotides, the CDR3 is TGTGCCAGCAGTTTCCTACAGTCGTATCTCTATGGCTACACCTTC.

Comment on this clone: The sample carries other DNA sequences with the same CDR3. The rearrangement links TRBV2 to TRBJ2-3; 7 positions agree with TRBD1. The V and J ends lost 4 bases and 1 base, in that order; junction bases with no gene match: 2. Per germline, CDR1 SNHLY and CDR2 FYNNEI. This CDR3 is built from 14 residues. The CDR3 DNA reads as TGTGCCAGCAGTGGGCAGGGGGGCACAGATACGCAGTATTTT. It yields the protein CASSGQGGTDTQYF.

CDR3 in amino acids: CASSLGHLWTGGNTGELFF. The CDR3 DNA sequence: TGCGCCAGCAGCTTGGGACACCTTTGGACAGGAGGGAACACCGGGGAGCTGTTTTTT. This chain uses TRBV5-1 with TRBJ2-2; 7 bases agree with TRBD1. The CDR3 loop spans 19 amino acids. Germline CDR1 and CDR2: SGHRS and YFSETQ. Unmatched junction bases numbered 12, after V lost 0 bases and J lost 1 base.

The rearrangement joins TRBV27 to TRBJ1-4, with a possible D match to TRBD1 (6 bases). V lost 6 bases to trimming and J lost 0 bases, with 11 bases between them. Per the germline V gene, CDR1 is MNHEY and CDR2 is SMNVEV (reference sequence). The length of the CDR3 is 15 residues. Here the CDR3 DNA reads TGTGCCAGCAGGCCCGGACAGACAACTAATGAAAAACTGTTTTTT. Its translation is CASRPGQTTNEKLFF. Full variable domain (outside the CDR3, taken from reference TRBV27 and TRBJ1-4): EAQVTQNPRYLITVTGKKLTVTCSQNMNHEYMSWYRQDPGLGLRQIYYSMNVEVTDKGDVPEGYKVSRKEKRNFPLILESPSPNQTSLYFCASRPGQTTNEKLFFGSGTQLSVL.

The chain is built from TRBV7-9 and TRBJ2-7, with D possibly matching TRBD2 (5 bases). V lost 11 bases and J 1 base, leaving 15 bases between the germline ends. The CDR3 loop spans 13 amino acids. Per germline, CDR1 SEHNR and CDR2 FQNEAQ (reference sequence). The DNA for the CDR3 is TGTGCCGCCGGCGAGGAGGTTTCCTACGAGCAGTACTTC. Its protein is CAAGEEVSYEQYF.

The CDR3 spells CATRQENTEAFF. The DNA for the CDR3 is TGTGCCACCAGACAGGAGAACACTGAAGCTTTCTTT. The chain carries TRBV10-3 and TRBJ1-1; a possible D gene is TRBD1 (6 bases). The V end lost 10 bases, the J end lost 1 base, and 10 bases lay between the germline ends. Germline lookup yields CDR1 ENHRY and CDR2 SYGVKD. CDR3 length equals 12 residues.

The V call is TRBV2, the J call TRBJ1-1, with TRBD1 as a possible D gene (5 bases). The CDR3 totals 13 residues. Germline values: CDR1 SNHLY, CDR2 FYNNEI. The V and J ends lost 6 bases and 8 bases respectively, with 16 bases between them. CDR3 loop: CASRAEQASEAFF. CDR3 nucleotides: TGTGCCAGCAGGGCTGAACAGGCGTCCGAAGCTTTCTTT.

This clone appeared once. The CDR3 sequence: CASSRPSGRSEQFF. As DNA, the CDR3 is TGTGCCAGCAGCCGGCCTAGCGGGCGCAGTGAGCAGTTCTTC. The chain couples TRBV3-1 (or the pseudogene TRBV3-2) to TRBJ2-1; TRBD2 aligns across 8 bases. V lost 4 bases and J lost 9; bases outside the gene matches: 8. CDR3 length equals 14 residues. Germline CDR1 and CDR2: LGHDT and YNNKEL (reference sequence).

This clone was seen a single time. The chain uses TRBV6-5 and TRBJ1-5; tentative D call: TRBD1 (5 bases). V was pared by 5 bases and J by 4 bases, with 12 bases between. The germline gives CDR1 MNHEY, CDR2 SVGAGI. The CDR3 is made up of 14 amino acids. CDR3 coding DNA: TGTGCCAGCAGTCTAACAGGCGTAAATCAGCCCCAGCATTTT. Translation gives CASSLTGVNQPQHF.

The chain joins TRBV2 to TRBJ2-1; D is possibly TRBD2 (5 bases). There are 14 residues in the CDR3. V was trimmed by 3 bases and J by 13 bases, leaving 19 bases between them. Germline V CDR1 and CDR2: SNHLY, FYNNEI. CDR3 nucleotides: TGTGCCAGCAGTGAGGATTATTCGAGCGGTAGACAGTTCTTC. Amino acid sequence: CASSEDYSSGRQFF.

This clone was seen a handful of times. The chain employs TRBV5-4 and TRBJ1-2; no clear D gene. The CDR3 is 14 amino acids. The V end lost 5 bases, the J end lost 3 bases, and 14 bases lay between the germline ends. The germline gives CDR1 SGHNT, CDR2 YYREEE (reference sequence). CDR3 nucleotides: TGTGCCAGCAGTTTCACCCTCCAGGACTATGGCTACACCTTC. It codes for CASSFTLQDYGYTF.

The V call is TRBV2, the J call TRBJ2-6; D unresolved. V dropped 11 bases and J dropped 2 bases, with 10 bases sitting between them. The germline V gene encodes CDR1 SNHLY and CDR2 FYNNEI. This CDR3 contains 13 residues. The CDR3 bases are TGTGCCCGCTGGGCCCCTGGGGCCAACGTCCTGACTTTC. Translating gives CARWAPGANVLTF.

The chain combines TRBV19 with TRBJ1-1, with 8 bases identical to TRBD1. CDR1 and CDR2 from the germline V gene are LNHDA and SQIVND (reference sequence). This CDR3 contains 12 residues. Unmatched junction bases numbered 4, after V lost 5 bases and J lost 8 bases. The CDR3 DNA reads TGTGCCAGTAGTTCCCGGACAGGGGAAGCTTTCTTT. Its protein is CASSSRTGEAFF.

V usage is TRBV19 and J usage is TRBJ2-7; no definite D call. The germline V and J ends were trimmed by 1 base and 0 bases, with 13 bases remaining between them. CDR1 is LNHDA and CDR2 is SQIVND in the germline V gene (reference sequence). The CDR3 covers 16 residues. The chain's CDR3 is CASSIGPISRSYEQYF. The CDR3 region has the DNA TGTGCCAGTAGTATAGGCCCGATCAGTCGCTCCTACGAGCAGTACTTC.